A single sample is the source of the 27 T cell receptor beta chains below, sequenced in a study of cytomegalovirus exposure and HLA in healthy donors. PCR involved 60 Vbeta and 13 Jbeta primers. Profiling relied on immunoSEQ multiplex PCR, and the TCRdb table lists in-frame clones only, not all of them. The profile covers about 120,000 clones, with 65% to 75% appearing a single time and about 4% taken by the ten largest. The sample comprised PBMCs. These receptors all come from a woman aged 40 to 55 in good health and CMV-seropositive.

This clone was seen a few times. The rearrangement links TRBV30 to TRBJ2-7; maybe TRBD1 (6 bases). The length of the CDR3 is 14 residues. The ends were cut back, 2 bases at V and 1 base at J, with 12 bases in the middle. Germline values: CDR1 GTSNPN, CDR2 SVGIG (reference sequence). The CDR3 DNA is TGTGCCTGGAGTTCTGGAACAGGGTCCTACGAGCAGTACTTC. Amino acid sequence: CAWSSGTGSYEQYF.

The chain joins TRBV18 to TRBJ2-2; 8 positions agree with TRBD2. Germline trimming cut 3 bases from V and 3 bases from J; bases unmatched to any gene: 3. This CDR3 is built from 15 residues. Germline V CDR1 and CDR2: KGHSH, LQKENI. The DNA for the CDR3 is TGTGCCAGCTCACCCTCACTAGCGGACACCGGGGAGCTGTTTTTT. It yields the protein CASSPSLADTGELFF.

As concerns this clone: Other DNA sequences within the sample encode an identical CDR3. The chain couples TRBV5-5 to TRBJ2-1; TRBD2 matches 11 bases. This CDR3 has 15 residues. Germline CDR1 and CDR2: SGHKS and YYEKEE (reference sequence). The V and J ends lost 1 base and 3 bases, in that order; junction bases with no gene match: 0. The CDR3 reads CASSLTSGSYNEQFF. Written as DNA, the CDR3 is TGTGCCAGCAGCTTGACTAGCGGGAGCTACAATGAGCAGTTCTTC.

This chain uses TRBV5-1 with TRBJ1-1, with 7 positions matching TRBD1. This CDR3 comprises 14 residues. V was clipped by 3 bases and J by 7 bases; unmatched bases: 9. Per germline, CDR1 SGHRS and CDR2 YFSETQ. The CDR3 protein is CASSSGTVLYEAFF. In DNA form, the CDR3 reads TGCGCCAGCAGCTCCGGGACAGTCCTATATGAAGCTTTCTTT.

This chain uses TRBV13 with TRBJ2-3; possible D gene TRBD2, 5 bases. CDR1 and CDR2 from the germline V gene are PRHDT and FYEKMQ (reference sequence). The V and J ends lost 2 bases and 4 bases respectively, with 16 bases between them. The CDR3 sequence is 16 residues long. This CDR3 reads CASSLILSGSADTQYF. The CDR3 DNA sequence: TGTGCCAGCAGCTTAATTTTGTCGGGGAGCGCAGATACGCAGTATTTT. The complete variable domain, with remaining parts taken from reference TRBV13 and TRBJ2-3, reads AAGVIQSPRHLIKEKRETATLKCYPIPRHDTVYWYQQGPGQDPQFLISFYEKMQSDKGSIPDRFSAQQFSDYHSELNMSSLELGDSALYFCASSLILSGSADTQYFGPGTRLTVL.

This clone was seen just once. V usage is TRBV5-1 and J usage is TRBJ2-1; 13 nucleotides line up with TRBD2. With 3 bases clipped from V and 0 bases from J, the junction kept 3 bases outside the gene matches. Germline assignment: CDR1 SGHRS and CDR2 YFSETQ. The CDR3 has 17 amino acids. The CDR3 is CASSYGLAGVSYNEQFF. The CDR3 DNA follows: TGCGCCAGCAGCTATGGACTAGCGGGAGTCTCCTACAATGAGCAGTTCTTC.

The chain has TRBV19 and TRBJ2-1; no clear D. Germline V gene data show CDR1 as LNHDA and CDR2 as SQIVND (reference sequence). With 3 bases removed from V and 3 bases from J, the gap between germline ends came to 12 bases. There are 15 residues in the CDR3. The CDR3 here is CASSMFGSDYNEQFF. The CDR3 DNA reads as TGTGCCAGTAGTATGTTCGGGTCCGACTACAATGAGCAGTTCTTC.

The chain uses TRBV11-2 and TRBJ1-2, with 8 bases that match TRBD1. V gave up 3 bases and J gave up 4 bases; unmatched junction bases: 7. The CDR3 length is 15 residues. Germline V CDR1 and CDR2: SGHAT, FQNNGV. The CDR3 nucleotides are TGTGCCAGCAGCTTCCTGGACAGGGAGGGCTATGGCTACACCTTC. Its protein product is CASSFLDREGYGYTF.

Only a few counts were recorded for this clone. V is TRBV4-3 and J is TRBJ1-1, with a weak D call TRBD1 (6 bases). V was trimmed by 4 bases and J by 5 bases, leaving 11 bases between them. CDR3 length: 13 residues. Looked up from germline, CDR1 is LGHNA and CDR2 is YSLEER. The CDR3 sequence: CASSLRGGTEAFF. CDR3 sequence (DNA): TGCGCCAGCAGCCTCAGGGGAGGGACTGAAGCTTTCTTT.

This chain joins TRBV7-9 and TRBJ2-5, with a possible D match to TRBD2 (6 bases). Germline values: CDR1 SEHNR, CDR2 FQNEAQ (reference sequence). The CDR3 extends over 18 amino acids. Trimming removed 3 bases from V and 4 bases from J, with 24 bases in between. CDR3 nucleotides: TGTGCCAGCAGCTTCACTCCCGGACCGCGTATGGGGGGAGAGACCCAGTACTTC. Translation gives CASSFTPGPRMGGETQYF. The variable domain in full, with the rest retrieved from reference TRBV7-9 and TRBJ2-5, is DTGVSQNPRHKITKRGQNVTFRCDPISEHNRLYWYRQTLGQGPEFLTYFQNEAQLEKSRLLSDRFSAERPKGSFSTLEIQRTEQGDSAMYLCASSFTPGPRMGGETQYFGPGTRLLVL.

V gene TRBV7-2 combines with J gene TRBJ2-5; 7 nucleotides line up with TRBD2. The DNA end is a closer match to TRBJ2-7, so the J assignment may be wrong. CDR1 is SGHTA and CDR2 is FQGNSA in the germline V gene. The CDR3 extends over 15 amino acids. The CDR3 is CASRQFGGSSYEQYF. CDR3 in DNA: TGTGCCAGCAGGCAATTCGGGGGGAGCTCCTACGAGCAGTACTTC.

The chain links TRBV7-9 to TRBJ2-7, with a weak D call TRBD1 (6 bases). Germline lookup yields CDR1 SEHNR and CDR2 FQNEAQ (reference sequence). The CDR3 length is 15 residues. Trimming pared 5 bases from V and 1 base from J, leaving 15 bases between. The CDR3 DNA reads TGTGCCAGCAGCGGCAAGAACAGGGTTTCCTACGAGCAGTACTTC. This encodes CASSGKNRVSYEQYF.

This rearrangement joins TRBV25-1 to TRBJ2-1; possible D gene TRBD1, 5 bases. V lost 2 bases, J lost 2 bases, and 7 bases lay in between. CDR1 and CDR2 from the germline V gene are MGHDK and SYGVNS. The CDR3 has 14 amino acids. The CDR3 DNA is TGTGCCAGCAGTGAAAGGGGCCCCTACAATGAGCAGTTCTTC. Translated: CASSERGPYNEQFF.

The rearrangement links TRBV30 to TRBJ1-1; D is unclear. There are 14 residues in the CDR3. CDR1 GTSNPN and CDR2 SVGIG come from the germline V gene (reference sequence). Trimming removed 4 bases from V and 3 bases from J, with 15 bases in between. The CDR3 coding sequence is TGTGCCTGGACCGATACCGCAGTTTACACTGAAGCTTTCTTT. Protein: CAWTDTAVYTEAFF.

For this clone: A read error may account for a junction end that differs from germline. The rearrangement links TRBV7-9 to TRBJ1-2; D is perhaps TRBD1 (5 bases). Germline CDR1 is SEHNR and CDR2 is FQNEAQ (reference sequence). This CDR3 is built from 15 residues. The DNA of the CDR3 is TGTTCCAGCAACATTGACAGTCCCCGTCTGTATGGCTACACCTTC. This codes for CSSNIDSPRLYGYTF.

CDR3 loop: CASSLGPSGSTDTQYF. The CDR3, as DNA: TGCGCCAGCAGCTTGGGACCTAGCGGTTCCACAGATACGCAGTATTTT. The genes are TRBV5-1 and TRBJ2-3; 7 nucleotides align to TRBD2. The CDR3 consists of 16 residues. Per germline, CDR1 SGHRS and CDR2 YFSETQ. J gave up 2 bases and V 0 bases, and 6 bases lay outside the gene matches.

The gene calls are TRBV6-9 and TRBJ2-3, with 16 positions matching TRBD2. V shed 3 bases and J 5 bases; nucleotides not matched to a gene: 14. CDR1 is MNHGY and CDR2 is SVAAGI in the germline V gene. This CDR3 comprises 20 residues. CDR3 sequence: CASSYLGTSGRAGGGDTQYF. DNA for the CDR3: TGTGCCAGCAGTTACCTAGGGACTAGCGGGAGGGCCGGAGGGGGAGATACGCAGTATTTT.

The chain carries TRBV18 and TRBJ1-5, with D hard to call. The CDR3 has 19 amino acids. Germline V gene sequence: CDR1 KGHSH, CDR2 LQKENI. V lost 2 bases and J lost 2, with 22 bases in between. Written as DNA, the CDR3 is TGTGCCAGCTCACCAGGTAGTTCGTTCCGAGACTGGGGCAATCAGCCCCAGCATTTT. Translation: CASSPGSSFRDWGNQPQHF.

This chain connects TRBV9 to TRBJ1-1, with D perhaps TRBD1 (5 bases). In germline, CDR1 is SGDLS, CDR2 YYNGEE. The CDR3 totals 15 residues. V was cut by 0 bases and J by 4 bases, with 13 bases left in between. The CDR3 bases are TGTGCCAGCAGCGTAGGAACTACAGGAGTCACTGAAGCTTTCTTT. This translates into CASSVGTTGVTEAFF.

The CDR3: CASSLQGPGDTQYF. CDR3 sequence (DNA): TGTGCCAGTAGTCTACAGGGGCCCGGAGATACGCAGTATTTT. The chain has TRBV19 and TRBJ2-3; 7 nucleotides agree with TRBD1. Germline-derived CDR1 and CDR2 are LNHDA and SQIVND (reference sequence). The CDR3 has 14 residues. V lost 5 bases and J lost 5; bases outside the gene matches: 7.

V and J are TRBV29-1 and TRBJ2-3, with 7 bases matching TRBD1. The ends lost 4 bases at V and 5 bases at J; junction bases unmatched: 9. Germline values: CDR1 SQVTM, CDR2 ANQGSEA. The CDR3 runs 14 residues. As DNA, the CDR3 is TGCAGCGTTGGAAGAGGGGGCAGAGGAGATACGCAGTATTTT. Translating it yields CSVGRGGRGDTQYF.

The chain links TRBV6-5 to TRBJ2-5, with 7 bases that match TRBD2. Gene TRBJ2-7 matches the end of the DNA better, so the J call may be wrong. Germline V lookup: CDR1 MNHEY, CDR2 SVGAGI. The CDR3 extends over 14 amino acids. The DNA of the CDR3 is TGTGCCAGCAGTTACGTCGGGGGGTCCTACGAGCAGTACTTC. This translates into CASSYVGGSYEQYF.

This chain uses TRBV5-1 with TRBJ2-5; 10 nucleotides line up with TRBD2. The end of the DNA fits TRBJ2-7 better, so the J call may be wrong. Germline CDR1 reads SGHRS; CDR2 reads YFSETQ. The CDR3 sequence is 18 residues long. This chain's CDR3 is CASSPVGTLAGEGDEQYF. The CDR3 region has the DNA TGCGCCAGCAGCCCTGTTGGTACGCTAGCGGGAGAAGGTGACGAGCAGTACTTC.

The chain recombines TRBV6-1 with TRBJ2-7; 9 nucleotides agree with TRBD1. The CDR3 contains 14 residues. Trimming cost V 4 bases and J 1 base; bases outside gene matches: 2. The germline V gene encodes CDR1 MNHNS and CDR2 SASEGT. CDR3 in amino acids: CASSGQGVSYEQYF. The CDR3 nucleotides are TGTGCCAGCAGTGGACAGGGGGTATCCTACGAGCAGTACTTC.

This clone has more than one count but fewer than ten. This chain links TRBV4-3 with TRBJ2-6, with 9 bases identical to TRBD1. The CDR3 runs to 17 residues. Per germline, CDR1 LGHNA and CDR2 YSLEER. J was trimmed by 0 bases and V by 4 bases; bases with no gene match: 4. This chain's CDR3 is CASSRGQGISGANVLTF. The CDR3 nucleotides are TGCGCCAGCAGCCGGGGACAGGGAATCTCTGGGGCCAACGTCCTGACTTTC.

This clone is a singleton in its sample. This chain joins TRBV5-5 and TRBJ2-7; TRBD2 aligns across 9 bases. Germline CDR1 reads SGHKS; CDR2 reads YYEKEE (reference sequence). V dropped 4 bases and J dropped 4; count of bases not matched to a gene: 12. The CDR3 length is 16 residues. CDR3 region: CASSQGGGGVSYEQYF. CDR3 coding DNA: TGTGCCAGCAGCCAGGGCGGCGGGGGGGTTAGTTACGAGCAGTACTTC.

The J gene is TRBJ2-1, the V gene TRBV7-6; 9 bases line up with TRBD2. The CDR3 is made up of 17 amino acids. After removal of 2 bases from V and 0 bases from J, the junction contained 5 bases not matched to a gene. Germline assignment: CDR1 SGHVS and CDR2 FNYEAQ. The chain's CDR3 is CASSLFQRGASYNEQFF. CDR3 bases: TGTGCCAGCAGCTTATTTCAGCGGGGGGCCTCCTACAATGAGCAGTTCTTC.